This T cell receptor beta chain was observed in a study of T cell responses to AZD1222 COVID-19 vaccine. General study points: Close to half of spike-specific TCRs reportedly recognize unmutated variant regions. At baseline, seropositivity was found in only a handful of AZD1222 recipients. Spike-specific TCR repertoires showed rising breadth and depth after two AZD1222 doses.

Remarks on this clone: Its specificity is not known.

The CDR3 has 16 residues. Germline lookup yields CDR1 SGHTS and CDR2 YDEGEE. The V gene end was trimmed by 2 bases and the J gene end by 3 bases; junction bases not matched to a gene: 8. Assay used: immunoSEQ multiplex PCR; TCRdb lists only in-frame clones, some missing. The sample carries 98,000 or so clones, 89% recorded once. V is TRBV5-8 and J is TRBJ2-1, with TRBD1 matching over 7 bases. The clonotype comes from an adult in good health. The sequencing here drew on peripheral blood, taken on day 0 of MenACWY control vaccination. CDR3: CASSFFLGQVYNEQFF. The CDR3 DNA reads as TGTGCCAGCAGCTTCTTCCTTGGACAGGTCTACAATGAGCAGTTCTTC.